This TCR beta chain was captured by sequencing in a study of beta chain features in type 1 diabetes. Study summary: Patients and healthy donors were similar in age, gender and cell yields. Taken together, all samples contributed around 100,000,000 examined sorted cells.

Germline CDR1 is SGHKS and CDR2 is YYEKEE (reference sequence). V gave up 2 bases and J gave up 6 bases, with 8 bases separating them. The CDR3 consists of 13 residues. Expressed TCRB transcripts were sequenced because the entire RNA isolate underwent reverse transcription. Method: immunoSEQ multiplex PCR; TCRdb's copy keeps in-frame clones and lacks some. The table lists 900,000 or so clones, roughly 15% of them singletons, with 0.023% in the top ten. General study findings and limits: The naive, central memory and Treg TCRB repertoires showed an apparent similarity that was greater among patients than among healthy donors. Sequencing from cDNA could over-represent high-TCR-expressing cells.

In this sample, this clone turned up a few times. As yet, its antigen is unknown. The V call is TRBV5-5, the J call TRBJ2-2; possibly TRBD1 for D (6 bases). The source material was naive CD4+ T cells from blood. The receptor comes from a woman aged 18-29 years in good health. CDR3 DNA: TGTGCCAGCAGCTTTTCAGGGGCCGGGGAGCTGTTTTTT. Translated, it gives CASSFSGAGELFF. The full variable domain, in which reference TRBV5-5 and TRBJ2-2 provide the parts outside the CDR3, is DAGVTQSPTHLIKTRGQQVTLRCSPISGHKSVSWYQQVLGQGPQFIFQYYEKEERGRGNFPDRFSARQFPNYSSELNVNALLLGDSALYLCASSFSGAGELFFGEGSRLTVL.